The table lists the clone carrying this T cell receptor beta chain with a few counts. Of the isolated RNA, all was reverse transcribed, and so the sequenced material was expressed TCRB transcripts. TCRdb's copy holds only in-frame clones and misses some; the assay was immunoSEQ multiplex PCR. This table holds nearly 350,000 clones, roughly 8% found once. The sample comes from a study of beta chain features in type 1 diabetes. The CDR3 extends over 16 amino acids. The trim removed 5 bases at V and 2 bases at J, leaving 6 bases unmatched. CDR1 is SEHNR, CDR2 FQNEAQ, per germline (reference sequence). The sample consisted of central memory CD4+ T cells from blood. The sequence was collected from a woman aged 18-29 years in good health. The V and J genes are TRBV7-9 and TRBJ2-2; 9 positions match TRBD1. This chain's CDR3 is CASSPGTGTNTGELFF. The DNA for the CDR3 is TGTGCCAGCAGCCCGGGGACAGGGACCAACACCGGGGAGCTGTTTTTT.